This T cell receptor (beta chain) was identified in a study of T cell repertoires in ileal Crohn's disease. In regard to this clone: Its antigen remains unidentified.

TCRdb's copy holds only in-frame clones and misses some; the assay was immunoSEQ multiplex PCR. This table has about 6,400 clones, roughly 83% appearing once. Study-wide findings and caveats: Mucosal expansions were suggested to be mainly CD8 T cells. Clonal expansions were more frequent in active smokers than non-smokers at surgery.

This clonotype originated in an adult with Crohn's disease. The sample comprised ileal tissue.

The CDR3 region has the DNA TGTGCCAGCAGTTACTCACTTTCCGCTGCCCAGCATTTT. This sequence encodes CASSYSLSAAQHF. The chain is built from TRBV6-6 and TRBJ1-5; D call uncertain. V lost 0 bases and J lost 11, with 11 bases in between. Looked up from germline, CDR1 is MNHNY and CDR2 is SVGAGI (reference sequence). The CDR3 is 13 residues long.